The 22 T cell receptor beta chains below all came from one sample that was sequenced in a study of cytomegalovirus exposure and HLA in healthy donors (dated by TCRdb to about 2017). The library was generated by the immunoSEQ multiplex PCR assay. For the multiplex PCR, a mixture combining 60 forward primers for TCR Vbeta segments and 13 reverse primers for TCR Jbeta segments was used. Not all clones reach the TCRdb copy of this immuneACCESS table, which keeps in-frame sequences only. Checked studies attribute under half of the gap to unresolved V genes and leave the rest unexplained. The sample contains around 100,000 clones, 80% to 90% of them found a single time. The ten largest clones add up to more than 3% of the sample. Sequenced material: PBMCs. The receptor source for this set is a man younger than 40 in good health and CMV-seropositive.

V usage is TRBV10-3 and J usage is TRBJ2-2; 9 nucleotides agree with TRBD1. Germline loops: CDR1 ENHRY, CDR2 SYGVKD. With V trimmed by 10 bases and J by 6 bases, 12 bases remained unmatched. This CDR3 region has 15 residues. The CDR3, as DNA: TGTGCCAATCGGAGGGACAGGGATAATGCCGGGGAGCTGTTTTTT. This codes for CANRRDRDNAGELFF.

The rearrangement links TRBV7-9 to TRBJ2-2; 7 bases are shared with TRBD2. Germline V lookup: CDR1 SEHNR, CDR2 FQNEAQ (reference sequence). V lost 3 bases to trimming and J lost 6 bases; unmatched junction nucleotides: 1. This CDR3 is 13 amino acids long. As DNA, the CDR3 is TGTGCCAGCAGCTTCCTAGCGGCCGGGGAGCTGTTTTTT. It encodes CASSFLAAGELFF.

This chain joins TRBV7-8 and TRBJ2-1, with 11 bases lining up with TRBD2. J gave up 8 bases and V 1 base, and 10 bases lay outside the gene matches. Germline-derived CDR1 and CDR2 are SGHVS and FQNEAQ. The CDR3 is 17 amino acids. In nucleotides, the CDR3 is TGTGCCAGCAGCTTAGTATTTAGCGGGAGGGCCTATGATGAGCAGTTCTTC. Its translation: CASSLVFSGRAYDEQFF.

This chain uses TRBV30 with TRBJ1-6, with a tentative D call TRBD1 (5 bases). Germline values: CDR1 GTSNPN, CDR2 SVGIG (reference sequence). CDR3 length: 13 residues. The germline V and J ends were trimmed by 6 bases and 7 bases, with 13 bases remaining between them. CDR3 DNA sequence: TGTGCCTGTGAACGACGGACAAATTCACCCCTCCACTTT. Translating gives CACERRTNSPLHF.

The chain couples TRBV30 to TRBJ1-6; 9 bases match TRBD1. In germline, CDR1 is GTSNPN, CDR2 SVGIG (reference sequence). V was pared by 3 bases and J by 7 bases, with 7 bases of the junction left unmatched. This CDR3 contains 15 residues. CDR3 bases: TGTGCCTGGAGAGCCCCCGGGACAGGGAATTCACCCCTCCACTTT. As protein: CAWRAPGTGNSPLHF.

This chain joins TRBV9 and TRBJ2-1, with 8 bases that match TRBD1. Germline CDR1 and CDR2: SGDLS and YYNGEE. The V segment lost 2 bases and the J segment 5 bases; nucleotides outside the gene matches: 6. The CDR3 is 15 amino acids. CDR3 nucleotide sequence: TGTGCCAGCAGCGTCGGACACAGGGGGAACAATGAGCAGTTCTTC. Encoded protein: CASSVGHRGNNEQFF.

This sequence joins TRBV5-1 and TRBJ1-1; 8 bases are shared with TRBD1. Germline CDR1 reads SGHRS; CDR2 reads YFSETQ. This CDR3 is built from 13 residues. V was pared by 9 bases and J by 3 bases, with 7 bases of the junction left unmatched. This CDR3 is CATARGPDTEAFF. The CDR3 nucleotides read TGCGCCACCGCCAGGGGGCCCGACACTGAAGCTTTCTTT.

This chain links TRBV27 with TRBJ1-2; no clear D gene. There are 13 residues in the CDR3. Between the trimmed V and J ends, which lost 8 bases and 8 bases, there was a span of 18 bases. Germline V gene lookup returns CDR1 MNHEY and CDR2 SMNVEV (reference sequence). CDR3 bases: TGTGCCAGCCCAGGTTACTGTATTCGGGGCTACACCTTC. Protein sequence: CASPGYCIRGYTF.

The chain couples TRBV6-4 to TRBJ2-3; 10 nucleotides line up with TRBD1. There are 16 residues in the CDR3. Trimming cost V 0 bases and J 4 bases; bases outside gene matches: 4. In germline, CDR1 is MRHNA, CDR2 SNTAGT. In DNA, the CDR3 is TGTGCCAGCAGTGACTCCGAGACAGGGGGCGCAGATACGCAGTATTTT. This translates into CASSDSETGGADTQYF.

This rearrangement joins TRBV10-2 to TRBJ1-1; 8 nucleotides agree with TRBD1. Germline V CDR1 and CDR2: WSHSY, SAAADI. This CDR3 is 23 amino acids long. The trim removed 0 bases at V and 3 bases at J, leaving 27 bases unmatched. The CDR3 loop reads CASSESTAQGLTGASAGYTEAFF. CDR3 DNA sequence: TGCGCCAGCAGTGAGTCGACAGCGCAGGGGTTGACAGGGGCCAGCGCGGGGTACACTGAAGCTTTCTTT.

This clone was picked up a small number of times. This chain links TRBV7-9 with TRBJ1-3, with D unresolved. Looked up from germline, CDR1 is SEHNR and CDR2 is FQNEAQ (reference sequence). V lost 2 bases and J 0 bases, leaving 5 bases between the germline ends. This CDR3 comprises 14 residues. CDR3 residues: CASSLPFSGNTIYF. CDR3 DNA: TGTGCCAGCAGCTTACCATTCTCTGGAAACACCATATATTTT. Filled out from reference TRBV7-9 and TRBJ1-3, the complete variable domain reads DTGVSQNPRHKITKRGQNVTFRCDPISEHNRLYWYRQTLGQGPEFLTYFQNEAQLEKSRLLSDRFSAERPKGSFSTLEIQRTEQGDSAMYLCASSLPFSGNTIYFGEGSWLTVV.

This rearrangement joins TRBV10-3 to TRBJ2-3; D possibly corresponds to TRBD2 (5 bases). Between the trimmed V and J ends, which lost 6 bases and 1 base, there was a span of 14 bases. Germline values: CDR1 ENHRY, CDR2 SYGVKD. The CDR3 is 15 amino acids. The CDR3 nucleotides are TGTGCCATCAGCGACGGACTTACTGGCACAGATACGCAGTATTTT. The encoded protein is CAISDGLTGTDTQYF.

The J gene is TRBJ2-7, the V gene TRBV7-6, with TRBD2 identical over 13 bases. V lost 1 base to trimming and J lost 8 bases; unmatched junction nucleotides: 2. CDR1 is SGHVS, CDR2 FNYEAQ, per germline. The CDR3 covers 14 residues. In DNA, the CDR3 is TGTGCCAGCAGCTTAGGGACTAGCGGGAGCAAGCAGTACTTC. This sequence encodes CASSLGTSGSKQYF.

The chain employs TRBV19 and TRBJ1-5; TRBD1 agrees at 8 bases. The germline CDR1 and CDR2 sequences are LNHDA and SQIVND (reference sequence). Unmatched junction bases numbered 6, after V lost 4 bases and J lost 7 bases. The CDR3 covers 14 residues. The CDR3 nucleotides are TGTGCCAGTAGTACCCCGGACAGGGTCCAGCCCCAGCATTTT. Its protein is CASSTPDRVQPQHF.

The DNA for the CDR3 is TGTGCCAGCAGTTACTTCCCGGGGTCGAACACCGGGGAGCTGTTTTTT. Protein: CASSYFPGSNTGELFF. This rearrangement joins TRBV6-5 to TRBJ2-2; possibly TRBD2 for D (5 bases). Germline-derived CDR1 and CDR2 are MNHEY and SVGAGI. Trimming left V 1 base short and J 0 bases short, with 9 bases between. CDR3 length equals 16 residues.

The chain employs TRBV11-3 and TRBJ2-3; 7 positions match TRBD2. J was trimmed by 1 base and V by 1 base; bases with no gene match: 5. Germline CDR1 is SGHNT and CDR2 is YENEEA. The CDR3 is 16 amino acids. CDR3 DNA: TGTGCCAGCAGCTTAGGTGGCCTAGCGGGCACAGATACGCAGTATTTT. Encoded protein: CASSLGGLAGTDTQYF.

This chain joins TRBV6-6 and TRBJ2-3; 12 nucleotides agree with TRBD2. Trimming took 5 bases from V and 2 from J; bases not matched to a gene: 5. The CDR3 has 16 residues. Per the germline V gene, CDR1 is MNHNY and CDR2 is SVGAGI (reference sequence). CDR3 coding DNA: TGTGCCAGCAGTACGGGACTAGCGGGCCTCACAGATACGCAGTATTTT. Translation gives CASSTGLAGLTDTQYF.

This clone was counted a few times. The chain links TRBV10-3 to TRBJ2-3, with TRBD2 matching 10 bases. The CDR3 extends over 20 amino acids. The V and J ends lost 4 bases and 0 bases, in that order; junction bases with no gene match: 16. Germline CDR1 and CDR2: ENHRY and SYGVKD. CDR3 nucleotide sequence: TGTGCCATCAGTGTAGCCGAGTTCATTCTGACTAGCGGGAGCACAGATACGCAGTATTTT. Translating gives CAISVAEFILTSGSTDTQYF.

The genes are TRBV10-2 and TRBJ2-3, with 11 bases matching TRBD1. Germline CDR1 reads WSHSY; CDR2 reads SAAADI. CDR3 length: 15 amino acids. With 7 bases clipped from V and 4 bases from J, the junction kept 7 bases outside the gene matches. The CDR3 spells CASTKGQGAPDTQYF. CDR3 in DNA: TGCGCCAGCACCAAAGGACAGGGGGCCCCAGATACGCAGTATTTT.

The chain uses TRBV29-1 and TRBJ2-1, with a possible D match to TRBD2 (6 bases). CDR3 length: 14 residues. Trimming pared 3 bases from V and 3 bases from J, leaving 12 bases between. Germline V gives CDR1 SQVTM, CDR2 ANQGSEA. CDR3 sequence: CSVEHGSYYNEQFF. CDR3 bases: TGCAGCGTTGAGCACGGGAGTTACTACAATGAGCAGTTCTTC.

The V call is TRBV5-4, the J call TRBJ2-1; 11 bases line up with TRBD2. CDR3 length: 15 residues. The germline V gene has CDR1 SGHNT and CDR2 YYREEE (reference sequence). J gave up 7 bases and V 0 bases, and 3 bases lay outside the gene matches. The CDR3 spells CASSLVGLAENEQFF. CDR3 DNA sequence: TGTGCCAGCAGCTTGGTGGGACTAGCGGAGAATGAGCAGTTCTTC. Complete variable domain (other parts from reference TRBV5-4 and TRBJ2-1): ETGVTQSPTHLIKTRGQQVTLRCSSQSGHNTVSWYQQALGQGPQFIFQYYREEENGRGNFPPRFSGLQFPNYSSELNVNALELDDSALYLCASSLVGLAENEQFFGPGTRLTVL.

The rearrangement joins TRBV27 to TRBJ2-2, with 7 bases aligning to TRBD1. Trimming cost V 6 bases and J 4 bases; bases outside gene matches: 11. CDR1 and CDR2 from the germline V gene are MNHEY and SMNVEV (reference sequence). The CDR3 sequence is 16 residues long. The CDR3 nucleotides are TGTGCCAGCAGAACACAGGGGCAGGGGCGCACCGGGGAGCTGTTTTTT. Its protein product is CASRTQGQGRTGELFF.